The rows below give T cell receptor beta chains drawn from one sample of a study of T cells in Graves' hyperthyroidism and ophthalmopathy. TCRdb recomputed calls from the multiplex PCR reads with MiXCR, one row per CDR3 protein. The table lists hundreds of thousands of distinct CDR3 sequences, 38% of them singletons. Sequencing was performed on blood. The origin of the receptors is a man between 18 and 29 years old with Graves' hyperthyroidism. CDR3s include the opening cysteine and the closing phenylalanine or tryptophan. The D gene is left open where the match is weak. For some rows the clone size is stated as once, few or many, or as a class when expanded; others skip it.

DNA: TGTGCCAGCAGCCAAGTCTCAATGGGGGGGGAGCTGTTTTTT
CDR3: CASSQVSMGGELFF
size: .
J: TRBJ2-2
D: .
V: TRBV14

DNA: TGTGCCAGCAGTCCGATCGGGCCACCCCTCCACTTT
CDR3: CASSPIGPPLHF
size: many
J: TRBJ1-6
D: .
V: TRBV6-5

DNA: TGTGCCAGCAGTTTAACGGATCTATACGAGCAGTACTTC
CDR3: CASSLTDLYEQYF
size: few
J: TRBJ2-7
D: .
V: TRBV12-3/TRBV12-4

DNA: TGTGCCAGCAGCTCACCGGGACTCACGAACACCGGGGAGCTGTTTTTT
CDR3: CASSSPGLTNTGELFF
size: .
J: TRBJ2-2
D: .
V: TRBV7-9

DNA: TGTGCCAGCGAGGACAGCTTGATCTCTGGAAACACCATATATTTT
CDR3: CASEDSLISGNTIYF
size: few
J: TRBJ1-3
D: .
V: TRBV12-3/TRBV12-4

DNA: TGCAGCCTAGGGGGTGGCGGGGAGACCCAGTACTTC
CDR3: CSLGGGGETQYF
size: many
J: TRBJ2-5
D: .
V: TRBV29-1

DNA: TGTGCCGGCAGCCCGGACAGGGGAGAGACCCAGTACTTC
CDR3: CAGSPDRGETQYF
size: .
J: TRBJ2-5
D: TRBD1
V: TRBV2

DNA: TGTGCCAGCCCTACAGGGGGCCAGCCCCAGCATTTT
CDR3: CASPTGGQPQHF
size: .
J: TRBJ1-5
D: TRBD1
V: TRBV25-1

DNA: TGTGCCAGCACCGCGCAGCGGGGGCCCGGGGAGACCCAGTACTTC
CDR3: CASTAQRGPGETQYF
size: .
J: TRBJ2-5
D: TRBD2
V: TRBV9

DNA: TGTGCCATCAGTACCAAGACAGGGGATGGCTACACCTTC
CDR3: CAISTKTGDGYTF
size: .
J: TRBJ1-2
D: TRBD1
V: TRBV10-3

DNA: TGTGCCAGCAGTAGATTCCAGGGGGGGACTGAAGCTTTCTTT
CDR3: CASSRFQGGTEAFF
size: .
J: TRBJ1-1
D: TRBD1
V: TRBV13

DNA: TGTGCCAGCGCGGGGTCCCCCAATCAGCCCCAGCATTTT
CDR3: CASAGSPNQPQHF
size: few
J: TRBJ1-5
D: .
V: TRBV2

DNA: TGTGCCAGCACCTTAGGTCTAGGTCAGCCCCAGCATTTT
CDR3: CASTLGLGQPQHF
size: .
J: TRBJ1-5
D: .
V: TRBV12-3/TRBV12-4

DNA: TGTGCCACCAGCAGAGACGTGACACTCACCGGGGAGCTGTTTTTT
CDR3: CATSRDVTLTGELFF
size: few
J: TRBJ2-2
D: .
V: TRBV15

DNA: TGCAGCGTGGTCCCAGGGGGGGCAGAGACCCAGTACTTC
CDR3: CSVVPGGAETQYF
size: many
J: TRBJ2-5
D: .
V: TRBV29-1

DNA: TGTGCCAGTCAGAGCAGCGGTATGAATGAAAAACTGTTTTTT
CDR3: CASQSSGMNEKLFF
size: .
J: TRBJ1-4
D: .
V: TRBV19

DNA: TGTGCCAGCAGCCCCCGCGGGGTAGGGGAGACCCAGTACTTC
CDR3: CASSPRGVGETQYF
size: .
J: TRBJ2-5
D: .
V: TRBV7-3

DNA: TGCAGTGTTCCTAGCGGGATCTTCTACGAGCAGTACTTC
CDR3: CSVPSGIFYEQYF
size: .
J: TRBJ2-7
D: TRBD2
V: TRBV20-1

DNA: TGCAGCGTTGTGCCGTCCAGGGGGAGCCCCTACGAGCAGTACTTC
CDR3: CSVVPSRGSPYEQYF
size: many
J: TRBJ2-7
D: TRBD1
V: TRBV29-1

DNA: TGTGCCAGCAACCGACTCGGACAGGAGAGCTACGAGCAGTACTTC
CDR3: CASNRLGQESYEQYF
size: few
J: TRBJ2-7
D: TRBD1
V: TRBV7-6

DNA: TGTGCCAGCAGCTTAGCGGGGGGAAGGTGGGGTTGGGGACAAGAGACCCAGTACTTC
CDR3: CASSLAGGRWGWGQETQYF
size: few
J: TRBJ2-5
D: .
V: TRBV7-2

DNA: TGCGCCAGCAGCTTGGCTGTACAGGAGAATTCACCCCTCCACTTT
CDR3: CASSLAVQENSPLHF
size: .
J: TRBJ1-6
D: .
V: TRBV5-1

DNA: TGCAGCGGTCAGGGGGCGAGGGAGACCCAGTACTTC
CDR3: CSGQGARETQYF
size: .
J: TRBJ2-5
D: TRBD1
V: TRBV29-1

DNA: TGCAGTGCTAGTGTGTCGGACAGGGGCCCGGTCCGGTCCGAGACCCAGTACTTC
CDR3: CSASVSDRGPVRSETQYF
size: .
J: TRBJ2-5
D: TRBD1
V: TRBV20-1

DNA: TGTGCCAGTAGTGGCGGAGTACGGGGTCAGCCCCAGCATTTT
CDR3: CASSGGVRGQPQHF
size: many
J: TRBJ1-5
D: .
V: TRBV19

DNA: TGCGCCAGCAGCGACAGGGGCGCGGGCCAAGAGACCCAGTACTTC
CDR3: CASSDRGAGQETQYF
size: .
J: TRBJ2-5
D: TRBD1
V: TRBV25-1

DNA: TGTGCCAGCAGTTCTACGGACAGCCCTAATGAAAAACTGTTTTTT
CDR3: CASSSTDSPNEKLFF
size: .
J: TRBJ1-4
D: .
V: TRBV12-3/TRBV12-4

DNA: TGTGCCAGCTCACCTGTGCGGGGGGACCTTTCTGAGCAGTACTTC
CDR3: CASSPVRGDLSEQYF
size: few
J: TRBJ2-7
D: TRBD2
V: TRBV2

DNA: TGTGCCAGCAGCTTATACGGGGGGGCCAAGGAGACCCAGTACTTC
CDR3: CASSLYGGAKETQYF
size: .
J: TRBJ2-5
D: TRBD2
V: TRBV7-6

DNA: TGCAGCGTTCTAGGACTAGCGGGAAAAGGTATCGATGAGCAGTTCTTC
CDR3: CSVLGLAGKGIDEQFF
size: .
J: TRBJ2-1
D: TRBD2
V: TRBV29-1

DNA: TGTGCCACCCACCCGGGACTTTCCACCGGGGAGCTGTTTTTT
CDR3: CATHPGLSTGELFF
size: few
J: TRBJ2-2
D: .
V: TRBV19

DNA: TGTGCCAGTAGCCCCAGCGACGGGCCGAGGGGCTACACCTTC
CDR3: CASSPSDGPRGYTF
size: many
J: TRBJ1-2
D: .
V: TRBV19

DNA: TGTGCCAGCAGCTTGAGGGAGGGCGTTAAAGCTTTCTTT
CDR3: CASSLREGVKAFF
size: .
J: TRBJ1-1
D: .
V: TRBV5-6

DNA: TGTGCCAGCAGCGCGCTGATGCAGGGGGGAGCCGGGGAGCTGTTTTTT
CDR3: CASSALMQGGAGELFF
size: once
J: TRBJ2-2
D: .
V: TRBV9

DNA: TGCAGTGCTAGAGATTTTAGCCGGGGTGGGCAGTACTTC
CDR3: CSARDFSRGGQYF
size: .
J: TRBJ2-7
D: .
V: TRBV20-1

DNA: TGCAGCGCAGGACAGGGGGAGAGTTACGAGCAGTACTTC
CDR3: CSAGQGESYEQYF
size: many
J: TRBJ2-7
D: TRBD1
V: TRBV29-1

DNA: TGTGCCAGCAGCGACAGGGACGACGGGGAGCTGTTTTTT
CDR3: CASSDRDDGELFF
size: few
J: TRBJ2-2
D: TRBD1
V: TRBV6-4

DNA: TGTGCCAGCAGCTTAGGGTTTATTAGCGGACTCCAAGAGACCCAGTACTTC
CDR3: CASSLGFISGLQETQYF
size: few
J: TRBJ2-5
D: .
V: TRBV7-8

DNA: TGTGCCATCAGTGACCTGAATGAAAAACTGTTTTTT
CDR3: CAISDLNEKLFF
size: few
J: TRBJ1-4
D: .
V: TRBV10-3

DNA: TGTGCCAGCAGCCTCCTGGGGACAGGGAACTACGAGCAGTACTTC
CDR3: CASSLLGTGNYEQYF
size: few
J: TRBJ2-7
D: TRBD1
V: TRBV7-3